These 23 T cell receptor beta chains originate from one sample sequenced in a study of T-cell reconstitution after alpha-beta-depleted transplantation in children. Preparation of the TCRbeta library used unique molecular identifiers. One entry per CDR3 protein, called by TCRdb with MiXCR from the PCR reads. This sample has hundreds of thousands of distinct CDR3 sequences; less than 20% occur once, and the top ten carry roughly 5%. Source: PBMCs, mostly from graft donor cells, taken 360 days after TCRalphabeta/CD19-depleted stem cell transplant. The receptors originated from a male patient between 10 and 17 years old who had a stem cell transplant for acute lymphoblastic leukemia, so the T cells may come from the graft donor.

V usage is TRBV5-1 and J usage is TRBJ2-6, with 11 nucleotides matching TRBD1. The CDR3 contains 18 residues. Looked up from germline, CDR1 is SGHRS and CDR2 is YFSETQ. V lost 2 bases and J lost 1; bases outside the gene matches: 5. This chain's CDR3 is CASSFQGTGGSGANVLTF. DNA of the CDR3: TGCGCCAGCAGCTTCCAAGGGACAGGGGGGTCTGGGGCCAACGTCCTGACTTTC.

This clonotype was recorded at least ten times. The chain recombines TRBV5-1 with TRBJ2-3; 13 bases map to TRBD2. J was trimmed by 2 bases and V by 4 bases; bases with no gene match: 10. Germline loops: CDR1 SGHRS, CDR2 YFSETQ. The CDR3 is 18 amino acids. The CDR3 nucleotides are TGCGCCAGCAGCCTAAGGACTAGCGGGAGACTACTCACAGATACGCAGTATTTT. It yields the protein CASSLRTSGRLLTDTQYF.

The chain couples TRBV6-6 to TRBJ2-3; 7 positions agree with TRBD2. V lost 4 bases to trimming and J lost 4 bases; unmatched junction nucleotides: 2. CDR1 and CDR2 (germline): MNHNY, SVGAGI (reference sequence). This CDR3 has 13 amino acids. CDR3 DNA: TGTGCCAGCAGTTGGGCGGGGGCAGATACGCAGTATTTT. Amino acids: CASSWAGADTQYF.

There are a few counts of this clonotype. This sequence joins TRBV7-8 and TRBJ2-3; 7 bases align to TRBD2. The trim removed 5 bases at V and 2 bases at J, leaving 10 bases unmatched. Germline V gene lookup returns CDR1 SGHVS and CDR2 FQNEAQ. The CDR3 loop spans 16 amino acids. The DNA of the CDR3 is TGTGCCAGCAGCCACACAAGGACTAGATTCACAGATACGCAGTATTTT. This translates into CASSHTRTRFTDTQYF.

This clonotype appeared a few times. This sequence joins TRBV27 and TRBJ1-2, with 7 bases fitting TRBD1. Germline-derived CDR1 and CDR2 are MNHEY and SMNVEV (reference sequence). The CDR3 has 16 amino acids. Trimming at V came to 5 bases and at J to 5 bases, leaving 14 bases not matched to a gene. In DNA form, the CDR3 reads TGTGCCAGCAGTCTCCGGGACAGAACCGGGGCGTATGGCTACACCTTC. Encoded protein: CASSLRDRTGAYGYTF.

The chain uses TRBV12-3 or TRBV12-4 and TRBJ2-7; D is unresolved. The ends were cut back, 7 bases at V and 3 bases at J, with 13 bases in the middle. The CDR3 is 13 amino acids. DNA of the CDR3: TGTGCCAGCACCCAGCCGGACCACTACGAGCAGTACTTC. The encoded protein is CASTQPDHYEQYF.

The V call is TRBV20-1, the J call TRBJ1-5; no reliable D call. V was trimmed by 7 bases and J by 3 bases, leaving 19 bases between them. Per the germline V gene, CDR1 is DFQATT and CDR2 is SNEGSKA (reference sequence). The CDR3 length is 15 residues. The CDR3 nucleotides are TGCAGTGTAGGAGGGAATAGGTGGGACAATCAGCCCCAGCATTTT. This codes for CSVGGNRWDNQPQHF.

The chain uses TRBV20-1 and TRBJ2-3, with 8 positions matching TRBD2. CDR3 length equals 16 residues. Germline values: CDR1 DFQATT, CDR2 SNEGSKA (reference sequence). Trimming cost V 2 bases and J 1 base; bases outside gene matches: 8. The CDR3: CSARPVAGLRTDTQYF. In DNA form, the CDR3 reads TGCAGTGCTAGACCAGTAGCGGGGCTCCGCACAGATACGCAGTATTTT.

The chain recombines TRBV20-1 with TRBJ1-2; no firm D call. The CDR3 totals 11 residues. V lost 3 bases and J lost 7, with 9 bases in between. Per the germline V gene, CDR1 is DFQATT and CDR2 is SNEGSKA (reference sequence). This chain's CDR3 is CSASGVGGYTF. DNA of the CDR3: TGCAGTGCTAGTGGGGTGGGTGGCTACACCTTC.

This clonotype was found a few times. This rearrangement joins TRBV2 to TRBJ2-7; possible D gene TRBD1, 5 bases. Trimming cost V 8 bases and J 0 bases, with 14 bases left between them. The CDR3 has 14 amino acids. Germline loops: CDR1 SNHLY, CDR2 FYNNEI. The CDR3 sequence: CASAETTVSYEQYF. The CDR3 region has the DNA TGTGCCAGCGCGGAAACGACAGTCTCCTACGAGCAGTACTTC.

This clonotype turned up a few times. This chain connects TRBV7-8 to TRBJ2-7, with TRBD1 matching 10 bases. The CDR3 runs 16 residues. Looked up from germline, CDR1 is SGHVS and CDR2 is FQNEAQ. The V segment lost 0 bases and the J segment 4 bases; nucleotides outside the gene matches: 6. For the CDR3, the DNA is TGTGCCAGCAGCTTAGCGGGACAGGGGAAGGGTTACGAGCAGTACTTC. It codes for CASSLAGQGKGYEQYF.

This clonotype was seen a few times. The chain has TRBV7-8 and TRBJ2-2; D possibly corresponds to TRBD1 (5 bases). Germline lookup yields CDR1 SGHVS and CDR2 FQNEAQ. The CDR3 totals 15 residues. V dropped 2 bases and J dropped 4 bases, with 11 bases sitting between them. As DNA, the CDR3 is TGTGCCAGCAGCTTATTTCAGGGCCCCACCGGGGAGCTGTTTTTT. Its protein is CASSLFQGPTGELFF.

This clonotype was counted at least ten times. The chain joins TRBV5-1 to TRBJ2-7; D gene ambiguous. V lost 3 bases and J lost 2, with 9 bases in between. There are 13 residues in the CDR3. Per the germline V gene, CDR1 is SGHRS and CDR2 is YFSETQ. CDR3 sequence reads: CASSYYPTYEQYF. CDR3 in DNA: TGCGCCAGCAGCTACTACCCCACCTACGAGCAGTACTTC.

This clonotype was observed a few times. This sequence joins TRBV18 and TRBJ2-1, with no clear D. Trimming pared 2 bases from V and 9 bases from J, leaving 20 bases between. The CDR3 runs to 16 residues. Germline V gene sequence: CDR1 KGHSH, CDR2 LQKENI. The CDR3 DNA reads TGTGCCAGCTCACCAGGGGATCTAGTCCCCAGAGGTGAGCAGTTCTTC. As protein: CASSPGDLVPRGEQFF.

V usage is TRBV5-1 and J usage is TRBJ2-7, with 8 nucleotides matching TRBD1. This CDR3 spans 15 amino acids. Germline CDR1 is SGHRS and CDR2 is YFSETQ. J was trimmed by 5 bases and V by 1 base; bases with no gene match: 8. For the CDR3, the DNA is TGCGCCAGCAGCTTGCAGGACAGGGTCAACAACGAGCAGTACTTC. Protein sequence: CASSLQDRVNNEQYF.

V and J are TRBV24-1 and TRBJ2-1, with 8 bases lining up with TRBD2. CDR3 length: 16 amino acids. Trimming removed 4 bases from V and 4 bases from J; junction bases left unmatched: 8. Germline V gene lookup returns CDR1 KGHDR and CDR2 SFDVKD. The CDR3 sequence is CATSESGGPRYNEQFF. CDR3 in DNA: TGTGCCACCAGTGAGTCGGGAGGGCCCCGATACAATGAGCAGTTCTTC.

This clonotype was picked up a small number of times. V and J are TRBV7-3 and TRBJ2-3; weak D call: TRBD2 (5 bases). Trimming removed 1 base at V and 6 bases at J, with 11 bases between. Per the germline V gene, CDR1 is SGHTA and CDR2 is FQGTGA. The CDR3 spans 14 residues. The CDR3 is CASSLSGLRDTQYF. The CDR3 nucleotides read TGTGCCAGCAGCTTAAGCGGGCTGAGGGATACGCAGTATTTT.

This clonotype was counted many times. V usage is TRBV3-1 and J usage is TRBJ1-1; D is undetermined. The CDR3 covers 14 residues. CDR1 is LGHDT, CDR2 YNNKEL, per germline (reference sequence). V shed 0 bases and J shed 0 bases, with 5 bases lying between them. DNA of the CDR3: TGTGCCAGCAGCCAAGAAGGACTGAACACTGAAGCTTTCTTT. Translation gives CASSQEGLNTEAFF.

This clonotype turned up a few times. The chain uses TRBV6-2 or TRBV6-3 and TRBJ2-7, with 12 bases that match TRBD2. The length of the CDR3 is 14 residues. V was clipped by 10 bases and J by 3 bases; unmatched bases: 7. Germline V CDR1 and CDR2: MNHEY, SVGEGT. The DNA of the CDR3 is TGTGCCACGCGACTAGCGGGGGACGGCTACGAGCAGTACTTC. Translating it yields CATRLAGDGYEQYF.

V is TRBV10-3 and J is TRBJ1-1, with 7 bases lining up with TRBD1. There are 14 residues in the CDR3. The junction had 6 bases not matched to a gene; V was cut back by 4 bases and J by 4 bases. The germline gives CDR1 ENHRY, CDR2 SYGVKD. CDR3 sequence reads: CAISVPGQTTEAFF. The DNA of the CDR3 is TGTGCCATCAGTGTACCGGGACAGACCACTGAAGCTTTCTTT.

This clonotype showed up just a few times. The chain combines TRBV5-1 with TRBJ2-4; 8 positions match TRBD1. J was trimmed by 2 bases and V by 3 bases; bases with no gene match: 7. The length of the CDR3 is 16 residues. CDR1 and CDR2 from the germline V gene are SGHRS and YFSETQ. CDR3 in amino acids: CASSSNRGASKNIQYF. Written as DNA, the CDR3 is TGCGCCAGCAGCTCAAACAGGGGGGCATCCAAAAACATTCAGTACTTC.

This clonotype showed up many times. The V and J genes are TRBV12-5 and TRBJ2-6; weak D call: TRBD1 (7 bases). Per the germline V gene, CDR1 is LGHNT and CDR2 is FRNRAP. Trimming shortened V by 0 bases and J by 4 bases, and 22 bases separated the two germline ends. The CDR3 has 20 amino acids. DNA for the CDR3: TGTGCTAGTGGTTTGGTCTTCCAGGGGGGAATCGTATCCGGGGCCAACGTCCTGACTTTC. The encoded protein is CASGLVFQGGIVSGANVLTF.

The chain is built from TRBV3-1 and TRBJ2-2; no clear D. This CDR3 region has 13 residues. Trimming left V 6 bases short and J 6 bases short, with 11 bases between. Germline CDR1 and CDR2: LGHDT and YNNKEL (reference sequence). CDR3 sequence (DNA): TGTGCCAGCAGTCCTACATGGGCCGGGGAGCTGTTTTTT. Encoded protein: CASSPTWAGELFF.